This is a list of T cell receptor beta chains from one sample in a study of T cell responses to AZD1222 COVID-19 vaccine. The protocol was immunoSEQ multiplex PCR, while the TCRdb copy is restricted to in-frame clones and leaves out a portion. Counted here are some 140,000 clones, around four fifths occurring once; the ten biggest clones make up roughly 4%. Sample: peripheral blood, taken on day 0 of AZD1222 vaccination. These receptors all come from an adult in good health. CDR3s leave out the opening cysteine and the closing phenylalanine or tryptophan.

V: TRBV3-1/TRBV3-2; J: TRBJ2-7; CDR3: ASSQSLGPQY
V: TRBV6-1; J: TRBJ1-5; CDR3: ASSEAGGPHQPQH
V: TRBV7-2; J: TRBJ2-7; CDR3: ASRLGPLGSYEQY
V: TRBV5-1; J: TRBJ2-3; CDR3: ASSLGILGTDTQY
V: TRBV6-6; J: TRBJ2-2; CDR3: ASSRRDNRETTRRTGELF
V: TRBV5-1; J: TRBJ2-1; CDR3: ASSLPENEQF
V: TRBV5-1; J: TRBJ1-1; CDR3: ASSGQGNTEAF
V: TRBV30; J: TRBJ1-4; CDR3: AWSPGTATNEKLF
V: TRBV6-1; J: TRBJ1-6; CDR3: ASSDDTYNSPLH
V: TRBV30; J: TRBJ1-5; CDR3: AWSSGTGGRSNQPQH
V: TRBV19; J: TRBJ1-3; CDR3: ASSPPARGTGNTIY
V: TRBV19; J: TRBJ1-3; CDR3: ASSVTGNGNTIY
V: TRBV30; J: TRBJ2-1; CDR3: ALTSGGAYNEQF
V: TRBV5-1; J: TRBJ1-4; CDR3: ASSSTGGGHEKLF
V: TRBV3-1/TRBV3-2; J: TRBJ2-5; CDR3: ASSQDATPSGGLQETQY
V: TRBV15; J: TRBJ2-1; CDR3: ATSYLDNEQF
V: TRBV11-3; J: TRBJ2-2; CDR3: ASSSGTAYTGELF